The 6 T cell receptor beta chains below come from one sample, sequenced in a study of control samples from healthy donors and cancer patients. The table came from immunoSEQ multiplex PCR; TCRdb's copy has only in-frame clones and leaves some out. The table records approximately 100,000 clones, more than 75% of them present only once. The sample taken for sequencing was blood. The receptor set was obtained from a man between 60 and 75 years old in good health.

CDR3 protein: CASSAGRSSYNEQFF. The CDR3 DNA reads as TGTGCCAGCAGTGCAGGAAGGAGCTCCTACAATGAGCAGTTCTTC. The chain employs TRBV27 and TRBJ2-1, with D unclear. CDR1 and CDR2 (germline): MNHEY, SMNVEV (reference sequence). V was pared by 5 bases and J by 0 bases, with 11 bases between. The CDR3 extends over 15 amino acids.

This chain uses TRBV29-1 with TRBJ2-3; 9 nucleotides match TRBD2. The CDR3 extends over 15 amino acids. The germline V gene has CDR1 SQVTM and CDR2 ANQGSEA. With 4 bases clipped from V and 0 bases from J, the junction kept 5 bases outside the gene matches. CDR3 sequence reads: CSVGASGESTDTQYF. Written as DNA, the CDR3 is TGCAGCGTTGGGGCTAGCGGGGAGAGCACAGATACGCAGTATTTT.

The V and J genes are TRBV7-9 and TRBJ2-3; 9 nucleotides line up with TRBD1. V lost 5 bases to trimming and J lost 2 bases; unmatched junction nucleotides: 8. The CDR3 extends over 16 amino acids. CDR1 is SEHNR, CDR2 FQNEAQ, per germline (reference sequence). The CDR3 is CASSAPGQGSTDTQYF. In nucleotides, the CDR3 is TGTGCCAGCAGCGCCCCGGGACAGGGATCCACAGATACGCAGTATTTT.

This chain uses TRBV19 with TRBJ1-1; 7 positions agree with TRBD1. The length of the CDR3 is 13 residues. Germline-derived CDR1 and CDR2 are LNHDA and SQIVND (reference sequence). V shed 5 bases, J shed 7 bases, and the junction held 7 bases outside the gene matches. This chain's CDR3 is CASSQRTGDEAFF. Here the CDR3 DNA reads TGTGCCAGTAGTCAACGGACAGGAGATGAAGCTTTCTTT.

V gene TRBV7-2 combines with J gene TRBJ2-7; no firm D call. The CDR3 is 15 residues long. Trimming removed 1 base from V and 2 bases from J, with 12 bases in between. The V gene's germline CDR1 is SGHTA and CDR2 FQGNSA. The CDR3 nucleotides read TGTGCCAGCAGCTTAGAATGGGCGGCCACCTACGAGCAGTACTTC. Amino acids: CASSLEWAATYEQYF.

The chain combines TRBV18 with TRBJ1-2; 7 bases map to TRBD1. In germline, CDR1 is KGHSH, CDR2 LQKENI. There are 13 residues in the CDR3. V gave up 2 bases and J gave up 4 bases; unmatched junction bases: 1. The CDR3 nucleotides are TGTGCCAGCTCACCATCAGGGGGCTATGGCTACACCTTC. Its protein product is CASSPSGGYGYTF.